This T cell receptor beta chain was sequenced during a study of T cells in Graves' hyperthyroidism and ophthalmopathy. Comment on this clonotype: What it binds is unknown.

Amplification targeted TCR beta CDR3 regions from RNA transcripts. HTBI primers were used for first-round RT-PCR of the TCR CDR3. TCRdb re-called the multiplex PCR reads with MiXCR, one entry per CDR3 protein. The sample includes fewer than 650,000 distinct CDR3 sequences, roughly 15% of them seen just once. On the basis of clinical symptoms, serum thyroxine and TRAb, thyroid ultrasound and orbital computed tomography, diagnoses were made. Whole-study findings and limits: Expanded thyroid clonotypes (above 0.001) were mostly also found in blood. From stable hyperthyroidism, ophthalmopathy was separated by a 13 V-J model.

Germline CDR1 MDHEN, CDR2 SYDVKM. The V and J ends lost 7 bases and 2 bases respectively, with 15 bases between them. CDR3 length: 14 residues. The receptor's source is a woman in her thirties or forties with Graves' hyperthyroidism. The V call is TRBV28, the J call TRBJ2-7; D remains unclear. Source material: blood. CDR3 in amino acids: CASTRPSVAYEQYF. The CDR3 DNA reads as TGTGCCAGCACCAGGCCCAGCGTGGCCTACGAGCAGTACTTC.